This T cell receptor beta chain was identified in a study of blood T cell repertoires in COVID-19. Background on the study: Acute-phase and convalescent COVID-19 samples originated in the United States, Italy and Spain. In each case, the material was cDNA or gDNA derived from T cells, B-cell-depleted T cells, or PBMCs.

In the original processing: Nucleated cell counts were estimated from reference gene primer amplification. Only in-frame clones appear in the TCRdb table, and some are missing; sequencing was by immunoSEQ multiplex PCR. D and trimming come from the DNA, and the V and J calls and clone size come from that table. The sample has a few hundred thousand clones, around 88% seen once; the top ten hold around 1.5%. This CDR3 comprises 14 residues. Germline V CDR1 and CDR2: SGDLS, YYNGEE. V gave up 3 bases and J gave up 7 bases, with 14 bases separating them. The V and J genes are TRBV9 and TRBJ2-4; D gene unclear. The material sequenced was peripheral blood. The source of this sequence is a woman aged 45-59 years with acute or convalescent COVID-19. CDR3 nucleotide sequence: TGTGCCAGCAGCGCCTACCAATCTCGGAACATTCAGTACTTC. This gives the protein CASSAYQSRNIQYF. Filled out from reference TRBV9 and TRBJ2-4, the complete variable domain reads DSGVTQTPKHLITATGQRVTLRCSPRSGDLSVYWYQQSLDQGLQFLIQYYNGEERAKGNILERFSAQQFPDLHSELNLSSLELGDSALYFCASSAYQSRNIQYFGAGTRLSVL.